The subject of this entry is one T cell receptor beta chain. One end of the junction varies from germline; a read error may be responsible. Caucasian individuals from Russia who were healthy and aged 6 to 90 acted as donors. Germline V gene sequence: CDR1 SGHVS, CDR2 FNYEAQ. CDR3 length: 15 amino acids. These data belong to a study of blood T cells in healthy people across ages. Study at large: When template switching was applied, about one barcoded beta molecule was captured per two T cells.

Together with a sample-barcoded 5' primer, a J-beta primer mix was included in a second PCR lasting about 7 to 12 cycles. TCRdb processed the 5' RACE reads anew with MiXCR; each CDR3 protein has one entry. This sample has 1.8 million or so distinct CDR3 sequences, with roughly two fifths found just once. The clonotype was recovered from a human donor in good health. The V and J genes are TRBV7-6 and TRBJ2-5; tentatively, D is TRBD1 (6 bases). Sequences were obtained from blood. The CDR3 loop reads CTSSRLPGAGETQYF. The DNA for the CDR3 is TGTACCAGCAGCCGACTCCCAGGGGCAGGGGAGACCCAGTACTTC. The whole variable domain, filled in from reference TRBV7-6 and TRBJ2-5, reads GAGVSQSPRYKVTKRGQDVALRCDPISGHVSLYWYRQALGQGPEFLTYFNYEAQQDKSGLPNDRFSAERPEGSISTLTIQRTEQRDSAMYRCTSSRLPGAGETQYFGPGTRLLVL.